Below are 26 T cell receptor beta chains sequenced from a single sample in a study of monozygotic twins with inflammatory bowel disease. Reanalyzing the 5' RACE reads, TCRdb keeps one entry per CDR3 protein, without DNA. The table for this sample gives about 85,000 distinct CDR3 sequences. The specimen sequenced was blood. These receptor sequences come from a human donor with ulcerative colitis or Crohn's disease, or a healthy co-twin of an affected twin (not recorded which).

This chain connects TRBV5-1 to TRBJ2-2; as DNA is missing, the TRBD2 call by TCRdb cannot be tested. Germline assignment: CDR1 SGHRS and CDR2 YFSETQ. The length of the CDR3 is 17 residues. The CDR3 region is CASSLAPYRANTGELFF.

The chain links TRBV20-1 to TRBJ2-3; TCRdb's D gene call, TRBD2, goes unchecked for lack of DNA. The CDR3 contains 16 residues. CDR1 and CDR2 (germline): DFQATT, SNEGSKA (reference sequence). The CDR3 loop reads CSAKGGTSGGADTQYF.

The CDR3 is CASSENRGLRDTEAFF. This chain connects TRBV2 to TRBJ1-1; absent DNA, TCRdb's TRBD1 call cannot be checked. The CDR3 consists of 16 residues. CDR1 is SNHLY and CDR2 is FYNNEI in the germline V gene.

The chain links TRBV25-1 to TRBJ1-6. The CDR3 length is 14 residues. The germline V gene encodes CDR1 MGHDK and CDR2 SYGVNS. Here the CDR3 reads CASSANSPYSPLHF.

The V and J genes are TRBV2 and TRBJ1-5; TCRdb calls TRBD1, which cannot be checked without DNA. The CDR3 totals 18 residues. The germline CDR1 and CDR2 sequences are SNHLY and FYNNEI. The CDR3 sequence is CASSERPDRVVGNQPQHF.

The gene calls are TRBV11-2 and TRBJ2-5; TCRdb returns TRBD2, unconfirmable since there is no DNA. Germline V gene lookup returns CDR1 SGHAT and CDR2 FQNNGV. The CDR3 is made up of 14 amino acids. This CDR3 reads CASSLDGLVETQYF.

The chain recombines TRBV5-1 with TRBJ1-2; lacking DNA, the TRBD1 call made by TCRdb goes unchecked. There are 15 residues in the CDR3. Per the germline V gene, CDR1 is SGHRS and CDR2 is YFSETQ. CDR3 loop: CASSQGQTANYGYTF.

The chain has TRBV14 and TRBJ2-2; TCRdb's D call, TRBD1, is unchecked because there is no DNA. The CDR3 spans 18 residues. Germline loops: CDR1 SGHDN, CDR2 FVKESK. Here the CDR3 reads CASSRPMGGVGDTGELFF.

The CDR3 loop reads CASSVAASTDTQYF. This chain connects TRBV9 to TRBJ2-3. Germline V lookup: CDR1 SGDLS, CDR2 YYNGEE. This CDR3 comprises 14 residues.

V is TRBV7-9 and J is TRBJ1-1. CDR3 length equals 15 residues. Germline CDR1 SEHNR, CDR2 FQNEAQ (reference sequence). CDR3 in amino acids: CASISISLMNTEAFF. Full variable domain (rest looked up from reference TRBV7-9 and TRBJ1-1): DTGVSQNPRHKITKRGQNVTFRCDPISEHNRLYWYRQTLGQGPEFLTYFQNEAQLEKSRLLSDRFSAERPKGSFSTLEIQRTEQGDSAMYLCASISISLMNTEAFFGQGTRLTVV.

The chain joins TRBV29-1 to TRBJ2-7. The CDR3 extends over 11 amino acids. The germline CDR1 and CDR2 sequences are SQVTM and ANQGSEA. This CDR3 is CSVELGEEQYF.

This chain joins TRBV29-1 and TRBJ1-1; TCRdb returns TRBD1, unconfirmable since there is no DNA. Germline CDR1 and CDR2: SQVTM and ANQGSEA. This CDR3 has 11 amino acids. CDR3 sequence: CSVDITGAAFF.

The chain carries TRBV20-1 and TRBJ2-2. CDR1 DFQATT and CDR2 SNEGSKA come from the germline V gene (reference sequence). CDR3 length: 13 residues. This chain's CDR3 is CSARYSYTGELFF.

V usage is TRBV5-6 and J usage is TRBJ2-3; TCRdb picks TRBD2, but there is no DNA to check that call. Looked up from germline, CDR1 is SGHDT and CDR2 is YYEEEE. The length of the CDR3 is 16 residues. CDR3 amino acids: CASSSAGWEGPDTQYF.

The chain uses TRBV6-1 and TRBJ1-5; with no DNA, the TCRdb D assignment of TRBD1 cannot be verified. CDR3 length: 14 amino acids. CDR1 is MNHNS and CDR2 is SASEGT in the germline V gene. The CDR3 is CASSPDRGDQPQHF.

CDR3 in amino acids: CASSYSTDFSYNSPLHF. The chain is built from TRBV6-5 and TRBJ1-6. Germline CDR1 MNHEY, CDR2 SVGAGI. The CDR3 length is 17 residues.

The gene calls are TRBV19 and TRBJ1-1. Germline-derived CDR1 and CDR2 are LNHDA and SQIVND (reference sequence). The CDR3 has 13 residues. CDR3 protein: CASLGILNTEAFF.

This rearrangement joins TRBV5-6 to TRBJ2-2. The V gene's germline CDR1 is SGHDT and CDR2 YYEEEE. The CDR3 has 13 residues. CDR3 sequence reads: CASSLVRAGELFF. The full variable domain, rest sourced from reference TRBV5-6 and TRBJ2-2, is DAGVTQSPTHLIKTRGQQVTLRCSPKSGHDTVSWYQQALGQGPQFIFQYYEEEERQRGNFPDRFSGHQFPNYSSELNVNALLLGDSALYLCASSLVRAGELFFGEGSRLTVL.

The CDR3 sequence is CASSLISDSTDTQYF. The rearrangement uses TRBV7-2 and TRBJ2-3. CDR3 length: 15 residues. CDR1 is SGHTA and CDR2 is FQGNSA in the germline V gene.

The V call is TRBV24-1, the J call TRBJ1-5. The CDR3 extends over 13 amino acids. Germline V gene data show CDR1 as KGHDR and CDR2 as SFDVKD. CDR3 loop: CATSDRLNQPQHF.

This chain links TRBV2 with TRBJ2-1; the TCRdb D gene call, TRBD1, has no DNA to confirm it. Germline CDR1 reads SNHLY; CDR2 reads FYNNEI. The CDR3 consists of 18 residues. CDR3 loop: CASSKGELAMSSYNEQFF.

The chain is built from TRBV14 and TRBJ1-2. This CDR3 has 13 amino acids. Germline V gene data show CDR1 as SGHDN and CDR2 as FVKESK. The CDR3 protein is CASSQGRTYGYTF. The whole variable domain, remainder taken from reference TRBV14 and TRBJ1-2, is EAGVTQFPSHSVIEKGQTVTLRCDPISGHDNLYWYRRVMGKEIKFLLHFVKESKQDESGMPNNRFLAERTGGTYSTLKVQPAELEDSGVYFCASSQGRTYGYTFGSGTRLTVV.

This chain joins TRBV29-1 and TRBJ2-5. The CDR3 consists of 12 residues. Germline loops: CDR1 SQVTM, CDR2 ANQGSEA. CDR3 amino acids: CSVEDRTETQYF.

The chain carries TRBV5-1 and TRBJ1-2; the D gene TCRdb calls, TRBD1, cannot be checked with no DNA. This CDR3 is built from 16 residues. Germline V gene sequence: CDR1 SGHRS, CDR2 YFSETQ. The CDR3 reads CASSLVAGRRYYGYTF.

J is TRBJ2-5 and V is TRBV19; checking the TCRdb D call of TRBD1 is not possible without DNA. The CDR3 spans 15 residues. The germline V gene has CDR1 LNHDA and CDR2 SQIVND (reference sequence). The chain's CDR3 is CASSISRTGEETQYF. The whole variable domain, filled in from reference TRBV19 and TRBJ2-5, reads DGGITQSPKYLFRKEGQNVTLSCEQNLNHDAMYWYRQDPGQGLRLIYYSQIVNDFQKGDIAEGYSVSREKKESFPLTVTSAQKNPTAFYLCASSISRTGEETQYFGPGTRLLVL.

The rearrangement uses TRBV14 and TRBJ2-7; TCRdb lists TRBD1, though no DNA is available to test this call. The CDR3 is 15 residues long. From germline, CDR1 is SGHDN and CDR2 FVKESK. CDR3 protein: CASSQDDDRRYEQYF.